A single sample is the source of the 21 T cell receptor beta chains below, sequenced in a study of T cells in women clearing cervical HPV infection. Method: immunoSEQ multiplex PCR; TCRdb's copy keeps in-frame clones and lacks some. The clone table shows 30,000 to 45,000 clones, with the ten largest holding roughly 7.2%. The sequenced sample was blood buffy coat. All receptors derive from a woman between 18 and 70 years old with a cervical HPV16 infection that either progressed to CIN3+ or cleared (not recorded which).

On this clone: The read ends 3 residues early relative to the CDR3; the germline J gene fills the gap. The rearrangement links TRBV10-3 to TRBJ2-7; D is unresolved. This CDR3 is built from 15 residues. Germline loops: CDR1 ENHRY, CDR2 SYGVKD. The V and J ends lost 0 bases and 2 bases respectively, with 11 bases between them. The CDR3: CAISESIGQPYEQYF. The sequenced CDR3 bases are TGTGCCATCAGTGAGTCGATAGGGCAGCCCTACGAG.

Worth noting for this clone: The read terminates 3 residues ahead of where the CDR3 ends, so the germline J gene completes it. The chain recombines TRBV6-2 or TRBV6-3 with TRBJ1-4; D unresolved. The ends were cut back, 2 bases at V and 5 bases at J, with 15 bases in the middle. From germline, CDR1 is MNHEY and CDR2 SVGEGT. The CDR3 contains 16 residues. The DNA read from the CDR3 is TGTGCCAGCAGTTACGCCCCAGGACGGGGAAATGAAAAA. This encodes CASSYAPGRGNEK. In full, the CDR3 reads CASSYAPGRGNEKLFF.

Notes on this clone: The sequence runs out 3 residues before the end of the CDR3; the remainder is reconstructed from the germline J gene. The chain is built from TRBV19 and TRBJ2-3; 12 bases line up with TRBD1. Germline CDR1 is LNHDA and CDR2 is SQIVND (reference sequence). CDR3 length: 19 amino acids. This CDR3 is CASSIDPGTGGRSNQPQYF. The sequenced CDR3 bases are TGTGCCAGTAGTATAGACCCGGGGACAGGGGGCAGGAGCAATCAGCCG.

About this clone: The CDR3 is cut off 3 residues early in the read; its end comes from the germline J gene. V usage is TRBV11-2 and J usage is TRBJ2-5, with D possibly matching TRBD1 (6 bases). V lost 5 bases and J lost 0, with 13 bases in between. CDR1 is SGHAT and CDR2 is FQNNGV in the germline V gene. CDR3 length: 15 amino acids. CDR3 sequence reads: CASSLGQTNQETQYF. The CDR3 bases that were read are TGTGCCAGCAGCCTCGGACAGACAAACCAAGAGACC.

On this clone itself: The sequence runs out 3 residues before the end of the CDR3; the remainder is reconstructed from the germline J gene. V gene TRBV7-2 combines with J gene TRBJ1-1; D is possibly TRBD1 (6 bases). Germline-derived CDR1 and CDR2 are SGHTA and FQGNSA. V lost 3 bases and J 5 bases, leaving 10 bases between the germline ends. There are 13 residues in the CDR3. The CDR3 spells CASSFDRLTEAFF. CDR3 DNA (partial): TGTGCCAGCAGCTTTGACAGGCTTACTGAA.

In the case of this clone: The read falls 3 residues short of the CDR3 end, and the missing part is taken from the germline J gene. V gene TRBV5-6 combines with J gene TRBJ1-2, with D unclear. Per the germline V gene, CDR1 is SGHDT and CDR2 is YYEEEE. This CDR3 spans 15 amino acids. The V end was cut by 3 bases, the J end by 2 bases, with 14 bases between. CDR3 bases read: TGTGCCAGCAGCTCGCGCCTTTTGCTCAACTATGGC. Amino acid sequence: CASSSRLLLNYG. From start to end, the CDR3 is CASSSRLLLNYGYTF.

As to this clone: The CDR3 extends 3 residues past the end of the read, so its final part is completed from the germline J gene. This chain uses TRBV20-1 with TRBJ1-6; maybe TRBD1 (5 bases). Germline CDR1 and CDR2: DFQATT and SNEGSKA (reference sequence). This CDR3 is built from 16 residues. With 0 bases removed from V and 6 bases from J, the gap between germline ends came to 15 bases. Incomplete CDR3 DNA: TGCAGTGCTAGAGAACCAGGCAGGGCAGGTAATTCACCC. It translates to CSAREPGRAGNSP. Given in full, the CDR3 is CSAREPGRAGNSPLHF.

A note on this clone: The CDR3 is cut off 3 residues early in the read; its end comes from the germline J gene. The rearrangement uses TRBV6-2 or TRBV6-3 and TRBJ1-4; possible D gene TRBD1, 5 bases. Germline V lookup: CDR1 MNHEY, CDR2 SVGEGT. This CDR3 is built from 14 residues. The sequenced part of the CDR3 DNA is TGTGCCAGCCAACCCGGGACGGACTATTCACCA. This translates into CASQPGTDYSP. The complete CDR3 reads CASQPGTDYSPLFF.

Of note for this clone: The CDR3 end is not reached by the read, which stops 3 residues before it; the germline J gene fills it in. The gene calls are TRBV19 and TRBJ1-1; possible D gene TRBD1, 5 bases. V was shortened by 6 bases and J by 0 bases, with 11 bases between the two germline ends. In germline, CDR1 is LNHDA, CDR2 SQIVND (reference sequence). The CDR3 spans 14 residues. The CDR3 loop is CASRRQSMNTEAFF. The DNA read from the CDR3 is TGTGCCAGTAGGAGACAGTCCATGAACACTGAA.

Concerning this clone: The DNA ends 3 residues before the CDR3 does, and the rest of the CDR3 is filled in from the germline J gene. The V and J genes are TRBV15 and TRBJ1-1; the D is unclear. V dropped 5 bases and J dropped 2 bases, with 12 bases sitting between them. CDR3 length: 14 amino acids. CDR1 and CDR2 from the germline V gene are LNHNV and YYDKDF (reference sequence). The CDR3 bases that were read are TGTGCCACCAGCGTACGGGCGGGTAACACTGAA. It yields the protein CATSVRAGNTE. The entire CDR3 protein is CATSVRAGNTEAFF.

Details on this clone: The missing CDR3 end, 3 residues past where the read stops, is filled in from the germline J gene. This chain joins TRBV20-1 and TRBJ1-1; D unclear. V was cut by 6 bases and J by 1 base, with 9 bases left in between. Germline assignment: CDR1 DFQATT and CDR2 SNEGSKA (reference sequence). CDR3 size: 12 residues. CDR3 DNA (partial): TGCAGTGCCCCGGCGGGGAACACTGAA. Translation: CSAPAGNTE. The entire CDR3 reads CSAPAGNTEAFF.

Turning to this clone: With the read ending 3 residues before the CDR3 end, the germline J gene is used to fill in that end. This chain links TRBV29-1 with TRBJ1-3, with D perhaps TRBD1 (6 bases). Trimming stripped 0 bases from V and 2 bases from J, with 11 bases between. Germline V lookup: CDR1 SQVTM, CDR2 ANQGSEA. The CDR3 is 15 residues long. The DNA read from the CDR3 is TGCAGCGTTGAAGACAGGGGCCAAACTGGAAACACC. Translating gives CSVEDRGQTGNT. The complete CDR3 sequence is CSVEDRGQTGNTIYF.

Note on this clone: The sequenced fragment ends 3 residues before the CDR3 boundary, so the rest is inferred from the germline J gene. This chain links TRBV6-2 or TRBV6-3 with TRBJ2-2; 7 positions agree with TRBD1. V gave up 10 bases and J gave up 1 base; unmatched junction bases: 6. Germline V gene sequence: CDR1 MNHEY, CDR2 SVGEGT. CDR3 length: 14 amino acids. CDR3 DNA (partial): TGTGCCACCCACAGGGGTCAGAACACCGGGGAG. Protein product: CATHRGQNTGE. The full-length CDR3 reads as CATHRGQNTGELFF.

In the case of this clone: At one boundary the junction diverges from the germline segment, which might be a read error. With the read ending 3 residues before the CDR3 end, the germline J gene is used to fill in that end. The chain joins TRBV4-2 to TRBJ1-5, with D unresolved. CDR3 length equals 15 residues. From germline, CDR1 is LGHNA and CDR2 YNFKEQ. CDR3 DNA (partial): TGCGCCAGCAGCCAAGAACAAGGTGTTTTTCAGCCC. The encoded protein is CASSQEQGVFQP. The full CDR3 protein is CASSQEQGVFQPQHF.

About this clone itself: The read stops 3 residues short of the end of the CDR3; the missing end is completed from the germline J gene. The genes are TRBV11-2 and TRBJ2-7; 8 bases map to TRBD1. There are 14 residues in the CDR3. The germline CDR1 and CDR2 sequences are SGHAT and FQNNGV. The V gene end was trimmed by 0 bases and the J gene end by 4 bases; junction bases not matched to a gene: 2. The chain's CDR3 is CASSLEQGAYEQYF. The covered CDR3 bases are TGTGCCAGCAGCTTAGAGCAGGGGGCTTACGAG.

As for this clone: The DNA ends 3 residues before the CDR3 does, and the rest of the CDR3 is filled in from the germline J gene. The gene calls are TRBV7-8 and TRBJ1-2; 7 bases align to TRBD1. The CDR3 runs 16 residues. The germline CDR1 and CDR2 sequences are SGHVS and FQNEAQ. The part of the CDR3 DNA that was read is TGTGCCAGCAGCTTAGCGACTTTCAGGGGGGAAAAAGGC. Residues: CASSLATFRGEKG. From start to end, the CDR3 is CASSLATFRGEKGYTF.

On this clone: The read stops 3 residues short of the end of the CDR3; the missing end is completed from the germline J gene. V and J are TRBV7-8 and TRBJ1-1; perhaps TRBD1 as D (5 bases). CDR1 is SGHVS, CDR2 FQNEAQ, per germline. The CDR3 consists of 14 residues. V was trimmed by 5 bases and J by 1 base, leaving 11 bases between them. The sequenced part of the CDR3 DNA is TGTGCCAGCAGCGCGCGGACACAGAACACTGAA. Residues: CASSARTQNTE. The whole CDR3 sequence is CASSARTQNTEAFF.

On this clone itself: Read data end 3 residues before the CDR3 end; the end is taken from the germline J gene. This chain uses TRBV18 with TRBJ2-4; weak D call: TRBD1 (5 bases). CDR3 length equals 15 residues. The V gene's germline CDR1 is KGHSH and CDR2 LQKENI. The CDR3 sequence: CASSPDNGFVNGQYF. CDR3 bases read: TGTGCCAGCTCACCGGACAATGGCTTTGTGAATGGT.

A remark on this clone: The read ends 3 residues before the CDR3 terminus; that terminus is restored from the germline J gene. The J gene is TRBJ2-3, the V gene TRBV12-3 or TRBV12-4; TRBD2 agrees at 16 bases. The ends lost 7 bases at V and 1 base at J; junction bases unmatched: 2. The CDR3 spans 16 residues. Incomplete CDR3 DNA: TGTGCCAGCACCGGGACTAGCGGGGGGGGCACAGATACG. Encoded protein: CASTGTSGGGTDT. The complete CDR3 reads CASTGTSGGGTDTQYF.

To note about this clone: The read gets to within 3 residues of the CDR3 end, and the germline J gene fills in the rest. The chain links TRBV19 to TRBJ1-2; possibly TRBD1 for D (6 bases). V was shortened by 2 bases and J by 6 bases, with 13 bases between the two germline ends. CDR1 and CDR2 (germline): LNHDA, SQIVND (reference sequence). This CDR3 spans 14 amino acids. This CDR3 reads CASSILGARNGYTF. CDR3 DNA (partial): TGTGCCAGTAGTATATTGGGGGCGCGGAATGGC.

Incomplete CDR3 DNA: TGTGCCAGCAGCCAACTTCTCGGGGGGGTTTACAATGAG. Its translation is CASSQLLGGVYNE. The entire CDR3 reads CASSQLLGGVYNEQFF. The chain employs TRBV14 and TRBJ2-1; 8 nucleotides agree with TRBD2. The CDR3 end falls 3 residues outside the read, so it is completed with the germline J gene. Per the germline V gene, CDR1 is SGHDN and CDR2 is FVKESK. V shed 2 bases and J 4 bases; nucleotides not matched to a gene: 7. CDR3 length equals 16 residues.